Listed below are T cell receptor beta chains from one sample, sequenced in a study of siplizumab effects on memory and regulatory T cells. Sequencing used immunoSEQ multiplex PCR; TCRdb keeps in-frame clones, though not all of them. This sample has roughly 60,000 clones, with just over 95% found just once. Material for sequencing was naive CD8+ T cells sorted from blood. The source is a human donor in good health. Each CDR3 is given with its conserved first and last residue. D genes are given only for firm matches. The size field is filled for only some rows; it gives once, few, many or a size class.

clone size	V gene	D gene	J gene	CDR3 protein	CDR3 DNA
-	TRBV7-9	-	TRBJ2-3	CASSLGDAGDTQYF	TGTGCCAGCAGCTTAGGAGATGCTGGGGATACGCAGTATTTT
-	TRBV28	-	TRBJ1-1	CASSSTGLGTEAFF	TGTGCCAGCAGTAGCACAGGGTTGGGCACTGAAGCTTTCTTT
-	TRBV19	-	TRBJ1-1	CASSKGYTEAFF	TGTGCCAGTAGTAAGGGGTACACTGAAGCTTTCTTT
-	TRBV27	TRBD2	TRBJ2-3	CASSTSGSGGAGDTQYF	TGTGCCAGCAGTACCAGCGGTAGCGGGGGGGCTGGAGATACGCAGTATTTT
-	TRBV4-3	TRBD1	TRBJ2-3	CASSQGTGIDTQYF	TGCGCCAGCAGCCAAGGGACAGGGATAGATACGCAGTATTTT
-	TRBV29-1	TRBD1	TRBJ2-5	CSVEDLGTEETQYF	TGCAGCGTTGAAGATCTAGGGACAGAAGAGACCCAGTACTTC
-	TRBV9	-	TRBJ2-5	CASSVGSSSDQYF	TGTGCCAGCAGCGTAGGGTCCAGTAGTGACCAGTACTTC
-	TRBV12-2	-	TRBJ1-6	CASRYKSPERTNYSPLHF	TGTGCAAGTCGGTATAAAAGCCCGGAACGAACGAACTATTCACCCCTCCACTTT
-	TRBV6-5	TRBD1	TRBJ2-1	CASNPGQGVYNEQFF	TGTGCCAGCAACCCGGGACAGGGTGTCTACAATGAGCAGTTCTTC
-	TRBV7-9	-	TRBJ1-1	CASSDGGTEAFF	TGTGCCAGCAGCGATGGTGGCACTGAAGCTTTCTTT
-	TRBV7-6	-	TRBJ1-1	CASSGRGLDTEAFF	TGTGCCAGCAGCGGTAGGGGTCTGGACACTGAAGCTTTCTTT
-	TRBV30	-	TRBJ1-4	CACRPATNEKLFF	TGTGCCTGCCGTCCCGCAACTAATGAAAAACTGTTTTTT
-	TRBV6-5	-	TRBJ1-3	CASSSVSGNTIYF	TGTGCCAGCAGTAGCGTCTCTGGAAACACCATATATTTT
-	TRBV4-3	-	TRBJ1-6	CASSQDPRRVDSPLHF	TGCGCCAGCAGCCAAGATCCCCGGAGGGTGGATTCCCCTTTGCACTTT
-	TRBV12-5	-	TRBJ2-5	CASGLGQTQETQYF	TGTGCTAGTGGTTTAGGACAGACCCAGGAGACCCAGTACTTC
-	TRBV4-1	TRBD1	TRBJ1-1	CASSQGSQGAYTEAFF	TGCGCCAGCAGCCAAGGCTCACAGGGGGCGTACACTGAAGCTTTCTTT
-	TRBV19	-	TRBJ1-2	CASSIDLEGFLGYTF	TGTGCCAGTAGTATAGACCTAGAAGGTTTTCTAGGCTACACCTTC
once	TRBV13	-	TRBJ2-7	CASSLGKSYEQYF	TGTGCCAGCAGCTTGGGGAAGTCCTACGAGCAGTACTTC
-	TRBV4-1	TRBD1	TRBJ1-1	CASSQGRTGIGEAFF	TGCGCCAGCAGCCAAGGTAGGACAGGGATAGGTGAAGCTTTCTTT
-	TRBV15	-	TRBJ2-3	CATSRDGTDTQYF	TGTGCCACCAGCAGAGATGGGACAGATACGCAGTATTTT
-	TRBV7-9	-	TRBJ2-6	CASSDDQGSGANVLTF	TGTGCCAGCAGCGACGACCAGGGGTCTGGGGCCAACGTCCTGACTTTC
-	TRBV23-1	TRBD1	TRBJ2-3	CASSLGQGVTDTQYF	TGCGCCAGCAGTCTCGGGCAGGGGGTGACAGATACGCAGTATTTT
-	TRBV15	-	TRBJ1-1	CATSSRDYTEAFF	TGTGCCACCAGCAGTCGCGACTACACTGAAGCTTTCTTT
-	TRBV27	-	TRBJ1-1	CASSLVLNTEAFF	TGTGCCAGCAGTTTAGTTCTGAACACTGAAGCTTTCTTT
once	TRBV7-3	-	TRBJ2-2	CASSPTLGGPGTGELFF	TGTGCCAGCAGCCCAACGCTTGGAGGGCCGGGTACCGGGGAGCTGTTTTTT
once	TRBV2	-	TRBJ1-4	CASSEGHEKLFF	TGTGCCAGCAGTGAGGGGCATGAAAAACTGTTTTTT
-	TRBV5-1	-	TRBJ1-1	CASSLAPGENTEAFF	TGCGCCAGCAGCTTGGCCCCGGGGGAGAACACTGAAGCTTTCTTT
-	TRBV29-1	-	TRBJ2-1	CSVAGELGEQFF	TGCAGCGTTGCAGGGGAACTTGGTGAGCAGTTCTTC